This entry features one T cell receptor (beta chain) sequence. Its antigen is unknown. The protocol was immunoSEQ multiplex PCR, while the TCRdb copy is restricted to in-frame clones and leaves out a portion. The sample yields 55,000 to 65,000 clones, around 90% seen once. This entry is derived from a study of cytomegalovirus exposure and HLA in healthy donors. Findings of the study overall: While the bulk of TCR sequences proved rare, some public TCRs turned up in many donors.

The CDR3 is made up of 17 amino acids. The ends were cut back, 0 bases at V and 7 bases at J, with 19 bases in the middle. Germline V lookup: CDR1 SGHVS, CDR2 FQNEAQ. The specimen was PBMCs. The chain uses TRBV7-8 and TRBJ1-5; no clear D gene. The receptor was derived from a man aged 18 to 29 in good health and CMV-seronegative. The CDR3 protein is CASSLAGGPGFPQPQHF. The CDR3 nucleotides read TGTGCCAGCAGCTTAGCGGGAGGGCCCGGTTTCCCCCAGCCCCAGCATTTT.